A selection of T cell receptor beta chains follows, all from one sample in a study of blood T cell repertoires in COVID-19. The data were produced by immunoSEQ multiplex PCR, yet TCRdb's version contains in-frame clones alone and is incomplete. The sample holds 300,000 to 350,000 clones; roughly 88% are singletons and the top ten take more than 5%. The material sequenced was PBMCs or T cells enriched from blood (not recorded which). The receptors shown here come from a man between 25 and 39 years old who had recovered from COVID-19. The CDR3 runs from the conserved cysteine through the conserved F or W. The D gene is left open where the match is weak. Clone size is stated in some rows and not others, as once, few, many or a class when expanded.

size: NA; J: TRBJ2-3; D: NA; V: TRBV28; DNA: TGTGCCAGCAGTTCGAGGACAGATACGCAGTATTTT; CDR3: CASSSRTDTQYF
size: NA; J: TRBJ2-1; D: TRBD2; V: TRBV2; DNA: TGTGCCACTGGCGGGGGGGTATTTTACAATGAGCAGTTCTTC; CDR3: CATGGGVFYNEQFF
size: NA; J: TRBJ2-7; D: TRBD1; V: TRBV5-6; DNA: TGTGCCAGCAGCTTGGATCCGGGACAGGGTGGAGAGCAGTACTTC; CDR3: CASSLDPGQGGEQYF
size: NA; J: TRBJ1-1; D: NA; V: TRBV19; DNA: TGTGCCAGTAGTACAGGGCTCACTGAAGCTTTCTTT; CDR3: CASSTGLTEAFF
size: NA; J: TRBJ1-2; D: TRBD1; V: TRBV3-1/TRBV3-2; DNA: TGTGCCAGCAGCCAGGGACAGGGGATCGGCTACACCTTC; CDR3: CASSQGQGIGYTF
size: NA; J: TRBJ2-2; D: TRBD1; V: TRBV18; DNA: TGTGCCAGCTCACCACTGACAGGGGCAACCCCGAACACCGGGGAGCTGTTTTTT; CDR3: CASSPLTGATPNTGELFF
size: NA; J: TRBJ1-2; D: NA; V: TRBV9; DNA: TGTGCCAGCAGCGGACACCCTAACTATGGCTACACCTTC; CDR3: CASSGHPNYGYTF
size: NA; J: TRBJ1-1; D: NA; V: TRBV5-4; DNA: TGTGCCAGCAGCTTGGCCCAGGGGATCATGGACACTGAAGCTTTCTTT; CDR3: CASSLAQGIMDTEAFF
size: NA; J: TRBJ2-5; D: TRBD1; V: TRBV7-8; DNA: TGTGCCAGCAGTTCCGGGACAGTTCTCCAAGAGACCCAGTACTTC; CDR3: CASSSGTVLQETQYF
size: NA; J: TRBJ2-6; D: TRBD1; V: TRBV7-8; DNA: TGTGCCAGCAGCTTAAAGGGGACAGGATCTCTGGCCTCTGGGGCCAACGTCCTGACTTTC; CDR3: CASSLKGTGSLASGANVLTF
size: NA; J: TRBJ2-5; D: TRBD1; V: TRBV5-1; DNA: TGCGCCAGCAGCCAAGGACAGGGGGGAGAGACCCAGTACTTC; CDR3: CASSQGQGGETQYF
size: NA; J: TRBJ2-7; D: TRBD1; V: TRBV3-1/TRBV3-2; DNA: TGTGCCAGCAGAAACCAAGACAGGGTCCTTGGCGCGGAGCAGTACTTC; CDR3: CASRNQDRVLGAEQYF
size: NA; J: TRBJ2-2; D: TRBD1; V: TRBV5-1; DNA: TGCGCCAGCAAGAGACAGGGGGCGAGCGGGGAGCTGTTTTTT; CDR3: CASKRQGASGELFF
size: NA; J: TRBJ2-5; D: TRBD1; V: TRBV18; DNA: TGTGCCAGCTCACCACCGAATTCAGGGGGCGTGGAGACCCAGTACTTC; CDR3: CASSPPNSGGVETQYF
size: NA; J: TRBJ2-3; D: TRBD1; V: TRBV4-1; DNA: TGCGCCAGCAGCCCTATTCAGACAGGGATTGGCACAGATACGCAGTATTTT; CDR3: CASSPIQTGIGTDTQYF
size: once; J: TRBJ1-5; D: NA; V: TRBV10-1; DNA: TGCGCCAGCCCCTTAAACCGGGAGGGCAATCAGCCCCAGCATTTT; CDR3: CASPLNREGNQPQHF
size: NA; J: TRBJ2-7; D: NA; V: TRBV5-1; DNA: TGCGCCAGCAGCTTGGGAGGTCGGGGGATTACCTACGAGCAGTACTTC; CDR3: CASSLGGRGITYEQYF
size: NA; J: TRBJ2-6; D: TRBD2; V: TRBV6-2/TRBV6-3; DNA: TGTGCCAGCAGTCCCCCGCCAGCGGGGGGGTCTGGGGCCAACGTCCTGACTTTC; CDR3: CASSPPPAGGSGANVLTF
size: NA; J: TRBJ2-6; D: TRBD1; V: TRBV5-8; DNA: TGTGCCAGCAGCTTGGAAGACAGGGCGGGGGCCAACGTCCTGACTTTC; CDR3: CASSLEDRAGANVLTF
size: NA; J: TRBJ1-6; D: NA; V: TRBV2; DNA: TGTGCCAGCAGCTGGGTAGCGAGGGATAATTCACCCCTCCACTTT; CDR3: CASSWVARDNSPLHF
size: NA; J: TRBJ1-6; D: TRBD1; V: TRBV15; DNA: TGTGCCACCAGCACCCGGACAGGGAGAAATTCACCCCTCCACTTT; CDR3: CATSTRTGRNSPLHF
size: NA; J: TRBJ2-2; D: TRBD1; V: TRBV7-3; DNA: TGTGCCAGCACCCCGGGACAGGTAGCCGGGGAGCTGTTTTTT; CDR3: CASTPGQVAGELFF
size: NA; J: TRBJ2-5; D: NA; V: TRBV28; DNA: TGTGCCAGCAGTTTACCAGGGTTGGAGACCCAGTACTTC; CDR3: CASSLPGLETQYF
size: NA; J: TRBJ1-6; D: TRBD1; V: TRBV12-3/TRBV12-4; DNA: TGTGCCAGCAGCCCTCGTGGACAGGCACCCCTCCACTTT; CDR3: CASSPRGQAPLHF
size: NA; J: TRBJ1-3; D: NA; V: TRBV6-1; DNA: TGTGCCAGCAGTGAAGCGCGGGGAACTGGAAACACCATATATTTT; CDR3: CASSEARGTGNTIYF
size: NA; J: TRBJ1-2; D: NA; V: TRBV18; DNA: TGTGCCAGCTCACCAACGAGGGTTAACTATGGCTACACCTTC; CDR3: CASSPTRVNYGYTF
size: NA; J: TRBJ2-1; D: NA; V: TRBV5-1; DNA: TGCGCCAGCAGCTTGCGGGGGTACAATGAGCAGTTCTTC; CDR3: CASSLRGYNEQFF
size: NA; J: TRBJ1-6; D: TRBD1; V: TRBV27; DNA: TGTGCCAGCAGTTTACGACAGGGGAGCTCCTATAATTCACCCCTCCACTTT; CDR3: CASSLRQGSSYNSPLHF
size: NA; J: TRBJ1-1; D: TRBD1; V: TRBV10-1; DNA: TGCGCCAGCAGTGAGGGGTCCCCCGGGACAGGGCGCACTGAAGCTTTCTTT; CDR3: CASSEGSPGTGRTEAFF
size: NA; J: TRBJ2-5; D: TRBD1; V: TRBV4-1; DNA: TGCGCCAGCAGCCAAGCCGGGACAGGGGGAGGGGAGACCCAGTACTTC; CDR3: CASSQAGTGGGETQYF
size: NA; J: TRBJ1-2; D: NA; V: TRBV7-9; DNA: TGTGCCAGCAGCCCCAACCAGGGGAACTATGGCTACACCTTC; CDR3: CASSPNQGNYGYTF
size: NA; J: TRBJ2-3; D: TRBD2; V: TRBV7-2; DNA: TGTGCCAGCAGCTTATTAGCGGGGGGGAGCGCAGATACGCAGTATTTT; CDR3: CASSLLAGGSADTQYF
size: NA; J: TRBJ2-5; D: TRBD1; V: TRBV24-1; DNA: TGTGCCACCAGTGAACCACCACGGGACAGAGGGGAAGAGACCCAGTACTTC; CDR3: CATSEPPRDRGEETQYF
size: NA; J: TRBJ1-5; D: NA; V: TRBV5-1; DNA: TGCGCCAGCAGCTTGGGAGCTGGCAATCAGCCCCAGCATTTT; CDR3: CASSLGAGNQPQHF
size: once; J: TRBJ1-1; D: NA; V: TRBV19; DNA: TGTGCCAGTAGTATCAGGGTGAACACTGAAGCTTTCTTT; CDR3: CASSIRVNTEAFF